Included here is one TCR beta chain sequence, with context. Antigen specificity is unknown. RNA transcripts gave rise to amplified TCR beta CDR3 regions. An initial round of RT-PCR targeting the TCR CDR3 relied on the HTBI primer set. MiXCR, run by TCRdb on the multiplex PCR reads, gives a single entry per CDR3 protein. This sample has over 450,000 distinct CDR3 sequences, with approximately 15% found just once. The diagnostic basis comprised clinical symptoms, serum thyroxine and TRAb, thyroid ultrasound and orbital computed tomography. The germline V gene has CDR1 SGHTS and CDR2 YDEGEE. The CDR3 has 15 residues. Unmatched junction bases numbered 9, after V lost 4 bases and J lost 5 bases. This specimen comes from a study of T cells in Graves' hyperthyroidism and ophthalmopathy. The overall study: It was at initial diagnosis, before any treatment, that peripheral blood was collected. Whole-study results and caveats: In blood, most of the thyroid clonotypes expanded above 0.001 were also present. The model foresaw ophthalmopathy a median roughly 6.6 months prior to onset.

This clonotype was obtained from a woman between 18 and 29 years old with Graves' hyperthyroidism. Sequenced material: blood. The V gene is TRBV5-8, the J gene TRBJ2-1; 7 bases match TRBD2. This CDR3 is CASSPLREGNNEQFF. The CDR3 DNA reads as TGTGCCAGCAGCCCTTTAAGGGAGGGGAACAATGAGCAGTTCTTC.